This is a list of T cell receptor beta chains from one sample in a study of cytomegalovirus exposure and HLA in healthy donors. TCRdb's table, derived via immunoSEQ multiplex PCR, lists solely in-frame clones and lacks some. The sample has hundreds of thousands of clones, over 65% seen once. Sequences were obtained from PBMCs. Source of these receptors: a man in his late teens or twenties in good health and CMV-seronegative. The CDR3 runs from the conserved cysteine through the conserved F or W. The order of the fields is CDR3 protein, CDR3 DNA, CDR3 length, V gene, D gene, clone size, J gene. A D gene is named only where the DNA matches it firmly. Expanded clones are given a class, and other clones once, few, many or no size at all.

CSVSGSPTDTQYF | TGCAGCGTTAGCGGGAGCCCCACAGATACGCAGTATTTT | 13 | TRBV29-1 | TRBD2 | - | TRBJ2-3
CASSLVLGQGEKLFF | TGTGCCAGCAGCTTAGTACTGGGACAGGGTGAAAAACTGTTTTTT | 15 | TRBV11-2 | TRBD1 | - | TRBJ1-4
CASSFEGTGELFF | TGTGCCAGCAGTTTTGAGGGTACCGGGGAGCTGTTTTTT | 13 | TRBV27 | - | - | TRBJ2-2
CASSQAGGNSYEQYF | TGTGCCAGCAGCCAAGCCGGCGGGAACTCCTACGAGCAGTACTTC | 15 | TRBV4-2 | - | - | TRBJ2-7
CASSLYFGRTGTGHEQYF | TGTGCCAGCAGTTTATATTTTGGGCGGACAGGGACGGGCCACGAGCAGTACTTC | 18 | TRBV27 | TRBD1 | - | TRBJ2-7
CASSPGQNTEAFF | TGTGCCAGCAGCCCAGGACAGAACACTGAAGCTTTCTTT | 13 | TRBV5-8 | - | - | TRBJ1-1
CASSEVQTNTEAFF | TGTGCCAGCAGTGAAGTACAGACGAACACTGAAGCTTTCTTT | 14 | TRBV6-1 | - | - | TRBJ1-1
CASSSGLNGEQPQHF | TGTGCCAGTAGTTCGGGTCTTAACGGAGAACAGCCCCAGCATTTT | 15 | TRBV19 | - | - | TRBJ1-5
CASSPRGVNTEAFF | TGTGCCAGCAGCCCCCGGGGGGTGAACACTGAAGCTTTCTTT | 14 | TRBV9 | - | - | TRBJ1-1
CASSAGQGANNEQFF | TGCGCCAGCAGCGCGGGACAGGGGGCCAACAATGAGCAGTTCTTC | 15 | TRBV5-1 | TRBD1 | - | TRBJ2-1
CASSPMHVGDRGEAFF | TGCGCCAGCAGCCCTATGCACGTGGGAGATCGGGGTGAAGCTTTCTTT | 16 | TRBV5-1 | - | - | TRBJ1-1
CASSLYSGVNTGELFF | TGTGCCAGCAGTTTATATAGCGGGGTGAACACCGGGGAGCTGTTTTTT | 16 | TRBV27 | TRBD2 | - | TRBJ2-2
CASSIPGTGVYEQYF | TGTGCCAGTAGTATTCCCGGGACAGGGGTCTACGAGCAGTACTTC | 15 | TRBV19 | TRBD1 | - | TRBJ2-7
CASSLAKGLAGTGELFF | TGCGCCAGCAGCTTGGCCAAGGGACTAGCGGGAACCGGGGAGCTGTTTTTT | 17 | TRBV5-1 | TRBD2 | - | TRBJ2-2
CASSPGWNYGYTF | TGTGCCAGCAGCCCCGGGTGGAACTATGGCTACACCTTC | 13 | TRBV7-9 | - | - | TRBJ1-2
CASSPDSTTSDEQFF | TGCGCCAGCAGCCCCGACTCAACCACCTCCGATGAGCAGTTCTTC | 15 | TRBV5-1 | - | few | TRBJ2-1
CACHRVPLNYGYTF | TGTGCCTGCCACAGGGTTCCTCTTAACTATGGCTACACCTTC | 14 | TRBV6-1 | - | once | TRBJ1-2
CAISDPGTRGNEQFF | TGTGCCATCAGTGATCCCGGGACTAGGGGAAATGAGCAGTTCTTC | 15 | TRBV10-3 | TRBD2 | - | TRBJ2-1
CAWSALAGRFGETQYF | TGTGCCTGGAGTGCGCTGGCGGGAAGATTTGGAGAGACCCAGTACTTC | 16 | TRBV30 | - | - | TRBJ2-5
CASSETGVNTEAFF | TGTGCCAGCAGCGAAACAGGGGTGAACACTGAAGCTTTCTTT | 14 | TRBV27 | TRBD1 | - | TRBJ1-1
CASSPVGGSSSPLSGANVLTF | TGTGCCAGCTCACCTGTTGGCGGGAGTTCCTCCCCCCTCTCTGGGGCCAACGTCCTGACTTTC | 21 | TRBV18 | TRBD2 | few | TRBJ2-6
CASSAPTGVKNTIYF | TGTGCCAGCAGCGCCCCGACAGGGGTGAAAAACACCATATATTTT | 15 | TRBV7-9 | TRBD1 | - | TRBJ1-3
CASNQVGYSLNTGELFF | TGTGCCAGCAACCAGGTTGGGTACTCCCTGAACACCGGGGAGCTGTTTTTT | 17 | TRBV7-9 | - | - | TRBJ2-2
CASSLRVLSNQPQHF | TGTGCCAGCAGTTTAAGAGTACTTAGCAATCAGCCCCAGCATTTT | 15 | TRBV28 | - | - | TRBJ1-5
CASSLDTAASTDTQYF | TGTGCCAGCAGCCTCGATACAGCGGCTAGCACAGATACGCAGTATTTT | 16 | TRBV7-8 | - | - | TRBJ2-3
CASSLTGYTEAFF | TGTGCCAGTAGCTTGACAGGGTACACTGAAGCTTTCTTT | 13 | TRBV2 | TRBD1 | - | TRBJ1-1
CAISGGQGARNEAFF | TGTGCCATCAGTGGGGGACAGGGGGCGCGAAATGAAGCTTTCTTT | 15 | TRBV10-3 | TRBD1 | - | TRBJ1-1
CASRETGGNEQFF | TGTGCCAGCAGGGAGACAGGGGGCAATGAGCAGTTCTTC | 13 | TRBV2 | TRBD1 | - | TRBJ2-1
CASSLSLAGANEQFF | TGTGCCAGCAGCTTGTCTCTAGCGGGAGCCAATGAGCAGTTCTTC | 15 | TRBV5-5 | TRBD2 | - | TRBJ2-1
CASRVSGSLETQYF | TGTGCCAGCAGGGTGAGCGGGAGTTTGGAGACCCAGTACTTC | 14 | TRBV28 | TRBD2 | - | TRBJ2-5
CSVEGRGSSYEQYF | TGCAGCGTTGAAGGCAGGGGGTCCTCCTACGAGCAGTACTTC | 14 | TRBV29-1 | TRBD1 | - | TRBJ2-7
CASSLGLAVLYEQYF | TGTGCCAGCAGCCTGGGGCTAGCGGTCCTATACGAGCAGTACTTC | 15 | TRBV2 | TRBD2 | - | TRBJ2-7
CASGGIPYEQYF | TGTGCCAGCGGGGGGATTCCCTACGAGCAGTACTTC | 12 | TRBV5-6 | - | - | TRBJ2-7
CASSPGQGMSNEQFF | TGTGCCAGCAGCCCGGGACAGGGTATGAGCAATGAGCAGTTCTTC | 15 | TRBV7-3 | TRBD1 | - | TRBJ2-1
CAWSAGRGNQPQHF | TGTGCCTGGAGTGCCGGCAGGGGCAATCAGCCCCAGCATTTT | 14 | TRBV30 | - | - | TRBJ1-5
CASSQVRGSGTRRTDTQYF | TGCGCCAGCAGCCAAGTTAGAGGGTCCGGGACTCGCCGAACAGATACGCAGTATTTT | 19 | TRBV4-1 | - | - | TRBJ2-3
CASSQATGGANYGYTF | TGTGCCAGCAGCCAAGCAACAGGGGGTGCTAACTATGGCTACACCTTC | 16 | TRBV4-2 | TRBD1 | - | TRBJ1-2
CASSEAVGGTYGYTF | TGTGCCAGCAGTGAAGCGGTCGGAGGGACCTATGGCTACACCTTC | 15 | TRBV2 | - | - | TRBJ1-2
CASSFGLAGSYEQYF | TGCGCCAGCAGCTTCGGACTAGCGGGGTCCTACGAGCAGTACTTC | 15 | TRBV5-1 | TRBD2 | - | TRBJ2-7
CASSLKPSGTYNEQFF | TGTGCCAGCAGCTTAAAGCCTAGCGGGACCTACAATGAGCAGTTCTTC | 16 | TRBV13 | TRBD2 | - | TRBJ2-1
CASSWGQNQPQHF | TGTGCCAGCAGCTGGGGCCAGAATCAGCCCCAGCATTTT | 13 | TRBV6-6 | - | - | TRBJ1-5
CASLPGQGIVYEQYF | TGTGCCAGCTTACCAGGGCAGGGTATAGTCTACGAGCAGTACTTC | 15 | TRBV18 | - | - | TRBJ2-7
CASIRGPGAGNTIYF | TGTGCCAGTATTCGGGGCCCGGGGGCTGGAAACACCATATATTTT | 15 | TRBV19 | - | - | TRBJ1-3
CASSPRWRAYEQYF | TGTGCCAGCAGTCCACGGTGGCGGGCCTACGAGCAGTACTTC | 14 | TRBV28 | - | - | TRBJ2-7
CASSLRDRGGYTF | TGTGCCAGCAGCCTCCGGGACAGGGGAGGCTACACCTTC | 13 | TRBV7-9 | TRBD1 | - | TRBJ1-2
CASSGSGYEQYF | TGTGCCAGTAGTGGGAGCGGCTACGAGCAGTACTTC | 12 | TRBV19 | - | once | TRBJ2-7
CASSPPGQGSNEQFF | TGTGCCAGCAGCCCACCGGGACAGGGATCCAATGAGCAGTTCTTC | 15 | TRBV27 | TRBD1 | - | TRBJ2-1
CASSSQGTDTQYF | TGCGCCAGCAGCTCGCAGGGCACAGATACGCAGTATTTT | 13 | TRBV5-1 | - | - | TRBJ2-3
CASSPGTRGIHEQYF | TGCGCCAGCAGTCCCGGGACTAGAGGCATCCACGAGCAGTACTTC | 15 | TRBV5-1 | TRBD2 | - | TRBJ2-7
CASSYTSGSKGEQYF | TGTGCCAGCAGTTATACTAGCGGGAGCAAGGGCGAGCAGTACTTC | 15 | TRBV6-5 | TRBD2 | - | TRBJ2-7
CASSPGQAGTDTQYF | TGTGCCAGCTCACCAGGGCAAGCGGGAACAGATACGCAGTATTTT | 15 | TRBV18 | TRBD2 | few | TRBJ2-3
CASSLSGRASDTQYF | TGCGCCAGCAGCTTAAGCGGGAGGGCCTCGGATACGCAGTATTTT | 15 | TRBV5-1 | TRBD2 | - | TRBJ2-3